One and the same sample provided the 20 T cell receptor beta chains below, sequenced in a study of T-cell memory formation after mild COVID-19 (dated by TCRdb to the early 2020s). The library was prepared using 5' RACE. The instrument given in TCRdb is Illumina NovaSeq 6000. The public reads were quality trimmed at Q25 with fastp and then assembled into clones with MiXCR by TCRdb, keeping productive beta chains. Rows are unified per CDR3 protein, each entry keeping the most common DNA and genes. Counted in this sample were roughly 450,000 distinct CDR3 sequences; roughly 18% of them appeared once. Of the sample, around a fifth is held by the ten largest clones. The sequencing input was PBMCs or a T cell subset sorted from them (not recorded which). The origin of the receptors is a man aged 18 to 29 who had mild COVID-19 (a few samples of this study predate the infection). The sample titles of this study are shuffled in the database, so cell type and time point are left out; the donor was told from shared clones.

V is TRBV11-2 and J is TRBJ2-1; 7 positions agree with TRBD1. The CDR3 is 16 amino acids. Trimming at V came to 7 bases and at J to 2 bases, leaving 11 bases not matched to a gene. Per germline, CDR1 SGHAT and CDR2 FQNNGV. The CDR3 is CASNMLQGRAYNEQFF. The CDR3 DNA follows: TGTGCCAGCAACATGTTACAGGGGCGGGCCTACAATGAGCAGTTCTTC.

This chain connects TRBV7-2 to TRBJ2-3, with 8 bases fitting TRBD1. CDR1 is SGHTA and CDR2 is FQGNSA in the germline V gene. V was pared by 1 base and J by 1 base, with 7 bases of the junction left unmatched. The CDR3 is 17 amino acids. CDR3 loop: CASSLGGRGLGTDTQYF. The CDR3 coding sequence is TGTGCCAGCAGCTTAGGGGGCAGGGGGCTTGGCACAGATACGCAGTATTTT.

V usage is TRBV4-3 and J usage is TRBJ1-5; D is uncertain. V was cut by 0 bases and J by 4 bases, with 10 bases left in between. The germline CDR1 and CDR2 sequences are LGHNA and YSLEER. This CDR3 has 15 amino acids. The CDR3 sequence: CASSQDLGRNQPQHF. The CDR3 nucleotides read TGCGCCAGCAGCCAAGATCTGGGAAGAAATCAGCCCCAGCATTTT.

This clonotype was counted a few times. This chain links TRBV3-2 with TRBJ2-5; the listed D gene, TRBD1, was not tested against the DNA. TRBV3-2 is designated a pseudogene. There are 21 residues in the CDR3. The DNA for the CDR3 is TGTGCCAGCAGCCAGGTGAACCGGGACAGTCCACCTAAAGAGGCGCAAGAGACCCAGTACTTC. The encoded protein is CASSQVNRDSPPKEAQETQYF.

V is TRBV5-1 and J is TRBJ1-5; D perhaps matches TRBD1 (5 bases). Germline V gives CDR1 SGHRS, CDR2 YFSETQ. The CDR3 runs 13 residues. Trimming removed 4 bases from V and 7 bases from J, with 12 bases in between. The CDR3 reads CASSPIGEQPQHF. The DNA for the CDR3 is TGCGCCAGCAGCCCGATAGGGGAGCAGCCCCAGCATTTT. The full variable domain, with the rest looked up from reference TRBV5-1 and TRBJ1-5, is KAGVTQTPRYLIKTRGQQVTLSCSPISGHRSVSWYQQTPGQGLQFLFEYFSETQRNKGNFPGRFSGRQFSNSRSEMNVSTLELGDSALYLCASSPIGEQPQHFGDGTRLSIL.

This clonotype was detected only a few times. A read error may account for a junction end that differs from germline. V is TRBV12-3 or TRBV12-4 and J is TRBJ2-3; 11 nucleotides line up with TRBD2. CDR3 length: 14 residues. CDR3 loop: CASRLTSGVDTQYF. The CDR3 DNA reads TGTGCCAGCCGTTTGACTAGCGGGGTAGATACGCAGTATTTT.

The chain carries TRBV7-2 and TRBJ2-3; 9 nucleotides agree with TRBD2. V trimming: 5 bases; J trimming: 0 bases; junction bases outside the gene matches: 12. The germline gives CDR1 SGHTA, CDR2 FQGNSA. CDR3 length equals 18 residues. The CDR3 DNA is TGTGCCAGCAGCGTGAGGGTGCGGGGGGGGACTAGCACAGATACGCAGTATTTT. Translating gives CASSVRVRGGTSTDTQYF.

The chain has TRBV2 and TRBJ2-2; D perhaps matches TRBD2 (6 bases). Germline CDR1 and CDR2: SNHLY and FYNNEI. V lost 5 bases and J 6 bases, leaving 22 bases between the germline ends. The CDR3 contains 17 residues. CDR3 sequence: CASSQPRPGVNAGELFF. The CDR3, as DNA: TGTGCCAGCAGTCAACCCCGACCGGGGGTAAACGCCGGGGAGCTGTTTTTT.

This clonotype was detected ten times or more. The chain recombines TRBV7-9 with TRBJ1-4, with a possible D match to TRBD1 (6 bases). CDR3 length: 16 residues. Between the trimmed V and J ends, which lost 4 bases and 3 bases, there was a span of 15 bases. CDR1 SEHNR and CDR2 FQNEAQ come from the germline V gene (reference sequence). DNA of the CDR3: TGTGCCAGCAGCTCAGGGGACGGCGGGGCTAATGAAAAACTGTTTTTT. It is translated as CASSSGDGGANEKLFF.

The chain carries TRBV11-2 and TRBJ2-1; D may be TRBD1 (6 bases). Trimming cost V 8 bases and J 8 bases, with 19 bases left between them. The CDR3 runs to 14 residues. Germline values: CDR1 SGHAT, CDR2 FQNNGV. CDR3 protein: CASLAGVRGDEQFF. CDR3 coding DNA: TGTGCCAGCCTCGCGGGCGTCAGGGGCGATGAGCAGTTCTTC.

In this sample, this clonotype turned up many times. The chain carries TRBV20-1 and TRBJ1-1, with D maybe TRBD1 (6 bases). The CDR3 extends over 14 amino acids. Germline V lookup: CDR1 DFQATT, CDR2 SNEGSKA (reference sequence). Between the trimmed V and J ends, which lost 0 bases and 3 bases, there was a span of 11 bases. The CDR3, as DNA: TGCAGTGCTAGAGATGGGGACACATACACTGAAGCTTTCTTT. Residues: CSARDGDTYTEAFF.

There are a few counts of this clonotype. V usage is TRBV12-3 or TRBV12-4 and J usage is TRBJ1-2; weak D call: TRBD1 (6 bases). The CDR3 consists of 13 residues. V was pared by 6 bases and J by 4 bases, with 12 bases between. This chain's CDR3 is CASRTGGTYGYTF. CDR3 DNA sequence: TGTGCCAGCAGGACAGGCGGCACCTATGGCTACACCTTC.

V gene TRBV7-3 combines with J gene TRBJ1-1; weak D call: TRBD1 (6 bases). CDR1 is SGHTA, CDR2 FQGTGA, per germline. Trimming took 5 bases from V and 7 from J, leaving 14 bases between them. This CDR3 is built from 13 residues. CDR3 sequence reads: CASSPTGRREAFF. DNA of the CDR3: TGTGCCAGCAGCCCGACAGGCCGTCGTGAAGCTTTCTTT.

The table lists this clonotype with a few counts. The chain has TRBV6-1 and TRBJ1-2; unclear D gene. This CDR3 has 12 residues. The V end lost 2 bases, the J end lost 7 bases, and 8 bases lay between the germline ends. Germline CDR1 and CDR2: MNHNS and SASEGT. CDR3 loop: CASSELGFGYTF. For the CDR3, the DNA is TGTGCCAGCAGTGAACTAGGGTTTGGCTACACCTTC.

The chain carries TRBV20-1 and TRBJ1-1; 8 bases line up with TRBD1. CDR1 and CDR2 from the germline V gene are DFQATT and SNEGSKA (reference sequence). V was pared by 5 bases and J by 11 bases, with 10 bases of the junction left unmatched. The CDR3 totals 12 residues. CDR3 DNA sequence: TGCAGTGCTCCGGACAGGGAGTATTTCGCTTTCTTT. Translating it yields CSAPDREYFAFF.

This clonotype appeared a few times. The chain employs TRBV12-3 or TRBV12-4 and TRBJ1-5; unclear D gene. Trimming left V 1 base short and J 0 bases short, with 7 bases between. The CDR3 is 15 residues long. CDR3: CASSLGRHSNQPQHF. The CDR3, as DNA: TGTGCCAGCAGTTTAGGGAGACATAGCAATCAGCCCCAGCATTTT.

This clonotype showed up just a few times. The J gene is TRBJ2-3, the V gene TRBV9; D ambiguous. The germline V gene encodes CDR1 SGDLS and CDR2 YYNGEE. Trimming removed 1 base at V and 0 bases at J, with 12 bases between. There are 16 residues in the CDR3. CDR3 DNA: TGTGCCAGCAGCGTATCCGCCCTTAGAAGCACAGATACGCAGTATTTT. Translating it yields CASSVSALRSTDTQYF. Supplemented by reference TRBV9 and TRBJ2-3, the full variable domain reads DSGVTQTPKHLITATGQRVTLRCSPRSGDLSVYWYQQSLDQGLQFLIQYYNGEERAKGNILERFSAQQFPDLHSELNLSSLELGDSALYFCASSVSALRSTDTQYFGPGTRLTVL.

This clonotype was observed a handful of times. The rearrangement joins TRBV15 to TRBJ1-1; no clear D. The CDR3 is 13 amino acids. Germline values: CDR1 LNHNV, CDR2 YYDKDF (reference sequence). Trimming pared 6 bases from V and 0 bases from J, leaving 8 bases between. The CDR3 DNA sequence: TGTGCCACCAGTAGAATCATGAACACTGAAGCTTTCTTT. This codes for CATSRIMNTEAFF. Variable domain in full (rest from reference TRBV15 and TRBJ1-1): DAMVIQNPRYQVTQFGKPVTLSCSQTLNHNVMYWYQQKSSQAPKLLFHYYDKDFNNEADTPDNFQSRRPNTSFCFLDIRSPGLGDTAMYLCATSRIMNTEAFFGQGTRLTVV.

V and J are TRBV25-1 and TRBJ1-5, with D tentatively TRBD1 (5 bases). The CDR3 consists of 16 residues. The germline CDR1 and CDR2 sequences are MGHDK and SYGVNS. Deletions cut 0 bases from V and 5 bases from J, with 14 bases between. The CDR3 sequence is CASSEYSWTSDQPQHF. For the CDR3, the DNA is TGTGCCAGCAGTGAATATAGTTGGACATCTGATCAGCCCCAGCATTTT.

V and J are TRBV9 and TRBJ1-1; no reliable D call. The CDR3 is 12 residues long. Germline loops: CDR1 SGDLS, CDR2 YYNGEE. With 5 bases removed from V and 7 bases from J, the gap between germline ends came to 12 bases. DNA of the CDR3: TGTGCCAGCAGTCAAATCGGCAGTGAAGCTTTCTTT. Translating gives CASSQIGSEAFF.